This TCR beta chain was profiled in a study of response to subunit inactivated influenza vaccine. The trim removed 6 bases at V and 2 bases at J, leaving 5 bases unmatched. This CDR3 spans 15 amino acids. General study points: Few additional T cells are recruited per seasonal influenza vaccination, authors suggested.

TCRdb re-called the RT-PCR reads with MiXCR, one entry per CDR3 protein. The sample gives about 610,000 distinct CDR3 sequences, approximately 14% of which show up once; approximately 10% is in the top ten. A remark on this clonotype: No antigen is known for it.

The sequenced sample was PBMCs from blood, obtained less than 13 days after vaccination. This rearrangement joins TRBV12-3 or TRBV12-4 to TRBJ2-7; 12 bases are shared with TRBD2. This TCR derives from a middle-aged man who received an inactivated influenza vaccine. In nucleotides, the CDR3 is TGTGCCAGCAGACTAGCGGGAGGAGGGCCCTACGAGCAGTACTTC. It encodes CASRLAGGGPYEQYF.